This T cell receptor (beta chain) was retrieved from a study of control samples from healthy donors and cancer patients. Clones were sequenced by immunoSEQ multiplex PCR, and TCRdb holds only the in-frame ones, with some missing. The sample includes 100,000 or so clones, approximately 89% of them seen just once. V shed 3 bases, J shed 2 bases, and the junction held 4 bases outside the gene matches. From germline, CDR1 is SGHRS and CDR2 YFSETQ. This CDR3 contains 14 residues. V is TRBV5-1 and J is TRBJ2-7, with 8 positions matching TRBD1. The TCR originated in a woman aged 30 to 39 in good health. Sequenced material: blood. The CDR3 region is CASSSQGVPYEQYF. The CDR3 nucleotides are TGCGCCAGCAGCTCACAGGGGGTCCCCTACGAGCAGTACTTC.